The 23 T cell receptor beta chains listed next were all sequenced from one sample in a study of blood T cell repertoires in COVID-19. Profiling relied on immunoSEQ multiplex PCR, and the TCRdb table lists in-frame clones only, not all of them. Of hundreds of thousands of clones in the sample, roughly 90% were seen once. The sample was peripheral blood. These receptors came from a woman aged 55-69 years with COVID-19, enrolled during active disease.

The CDR3 bases are TGTGCCAGCAGTGCGCCGGGACAGGGATACAATGAGCAGTTCTTC. It codes for CASSAPGQGYNEQFF. The chain is built from TRBV6-2 or TRBV6-3 and TRBJ2-1; the match to TRBD1 covers 9 bases. Germline CDR1 is MNHEY and CDR2 is SVGEGT. The CDR3 runs to 15 residues. Trimming cost V 5 bases and J 4 bases; bases outside gene matches: 6.

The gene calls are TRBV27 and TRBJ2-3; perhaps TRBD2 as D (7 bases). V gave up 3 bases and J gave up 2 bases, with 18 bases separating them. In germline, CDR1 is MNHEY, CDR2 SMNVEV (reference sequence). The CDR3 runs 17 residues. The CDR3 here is CASSFVLGGGATDTQYF. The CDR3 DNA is TGTGCCAGCAGTTTTGTTCTGGGAGGGGGGGCCACAGATACGCAGTATTTT.

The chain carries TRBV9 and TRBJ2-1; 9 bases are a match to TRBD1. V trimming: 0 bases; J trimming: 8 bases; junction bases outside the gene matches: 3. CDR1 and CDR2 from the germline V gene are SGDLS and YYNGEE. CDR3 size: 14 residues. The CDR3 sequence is CASSVATGGYEQFF. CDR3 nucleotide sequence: TGTGCCAGCAGCGTAGCTACAGGGGGCTATGAGCAGTTCTTC.

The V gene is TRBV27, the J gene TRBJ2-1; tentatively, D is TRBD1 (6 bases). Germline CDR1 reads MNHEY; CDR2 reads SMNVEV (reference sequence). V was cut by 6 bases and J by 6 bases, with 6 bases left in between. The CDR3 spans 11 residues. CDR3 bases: TGTGCCAGCAGCAGGGGCAATGAGCAGTTCTTC. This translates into CASSRGNEQFF.

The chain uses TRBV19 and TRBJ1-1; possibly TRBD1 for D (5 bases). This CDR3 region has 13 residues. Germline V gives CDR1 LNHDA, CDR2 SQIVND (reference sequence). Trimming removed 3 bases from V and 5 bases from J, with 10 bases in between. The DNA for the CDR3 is TGTGCCAGTAGTATGGCCAGGGTTACTGAAGCTTTCTTT. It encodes CASSMARVTEAFF.

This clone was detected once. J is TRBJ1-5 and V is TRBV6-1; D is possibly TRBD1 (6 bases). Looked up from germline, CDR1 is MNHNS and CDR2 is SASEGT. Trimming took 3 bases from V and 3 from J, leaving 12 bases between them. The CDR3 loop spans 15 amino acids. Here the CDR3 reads CASSDWGPLNQPQHF. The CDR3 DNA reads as TGTGCCAGCAGTGATTGGGGGCCACTCAATCAGCCCCAGCATTTT.

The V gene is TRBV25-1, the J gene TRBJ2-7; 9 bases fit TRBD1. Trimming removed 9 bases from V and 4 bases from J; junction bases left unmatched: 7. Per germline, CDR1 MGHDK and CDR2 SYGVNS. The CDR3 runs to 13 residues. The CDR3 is CARGDRVRYEQYF. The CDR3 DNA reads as TGTGCCAGGGGGGACAGGGTCCGTTACGAGCAGTACTTC.

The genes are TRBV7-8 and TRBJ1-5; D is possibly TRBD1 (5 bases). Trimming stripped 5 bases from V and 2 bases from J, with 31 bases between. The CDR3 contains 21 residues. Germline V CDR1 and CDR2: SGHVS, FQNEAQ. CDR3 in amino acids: CASSLRRDTRTGIVGNQPQHF. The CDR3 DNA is TGTGCCAGCAGCCTGCGCAGGGATACCAGAACTGGAATTGTGGGCAATCAGCCCCAGCATTTT.

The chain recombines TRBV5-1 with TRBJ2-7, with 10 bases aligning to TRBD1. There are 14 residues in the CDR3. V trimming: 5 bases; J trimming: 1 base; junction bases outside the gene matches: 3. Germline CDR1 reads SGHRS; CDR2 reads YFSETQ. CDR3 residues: CASSLDRGSYEQYF. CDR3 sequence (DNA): TGCGCCAGCAGTCTGGACAGGGGGTCCTACGAGCAGTACTTC.

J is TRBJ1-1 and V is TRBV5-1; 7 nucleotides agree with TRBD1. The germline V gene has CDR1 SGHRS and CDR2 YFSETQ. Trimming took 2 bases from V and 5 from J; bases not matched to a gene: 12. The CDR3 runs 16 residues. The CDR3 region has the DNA TGCGCCAGCAGCTTAGGGACAGCCTCCGTGAGGACTGAAGCTTTCTTT. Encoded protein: CASSLGTASVRTEAFF.

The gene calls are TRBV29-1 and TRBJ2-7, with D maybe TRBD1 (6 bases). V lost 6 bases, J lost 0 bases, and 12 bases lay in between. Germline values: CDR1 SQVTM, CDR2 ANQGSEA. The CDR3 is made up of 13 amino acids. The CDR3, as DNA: TGCAGCGTCGGGACAAAGTTCTCCTACGAGCAGTACTTC. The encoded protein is CSVGTKFSYEQYF.

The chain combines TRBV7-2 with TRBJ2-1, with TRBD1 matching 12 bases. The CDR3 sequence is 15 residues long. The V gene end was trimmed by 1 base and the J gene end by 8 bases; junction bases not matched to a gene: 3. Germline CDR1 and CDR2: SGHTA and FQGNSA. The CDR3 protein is CASSLVGQGAYEQFF. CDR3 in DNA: TGTGCCAGCAGCTTAGTGGGACAGGGGGCTTATGAGCAGTTCTTC.

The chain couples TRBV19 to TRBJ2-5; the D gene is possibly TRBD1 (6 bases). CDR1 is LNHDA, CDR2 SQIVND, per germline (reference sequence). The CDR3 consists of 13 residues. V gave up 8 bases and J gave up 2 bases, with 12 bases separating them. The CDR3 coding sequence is TGTGCCAGTCGAAAAGGACAGCAAGAGACCCAGTACTTC. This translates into CASRKGQQETQYF.

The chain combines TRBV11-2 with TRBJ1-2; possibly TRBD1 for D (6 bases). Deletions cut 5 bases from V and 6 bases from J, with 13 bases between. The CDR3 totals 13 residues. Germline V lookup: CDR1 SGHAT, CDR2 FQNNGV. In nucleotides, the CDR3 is TGTGCCAGCAGCCCGCAGGGGATTCATGGCTACACCTTC. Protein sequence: CASSPQGIHGYTF.

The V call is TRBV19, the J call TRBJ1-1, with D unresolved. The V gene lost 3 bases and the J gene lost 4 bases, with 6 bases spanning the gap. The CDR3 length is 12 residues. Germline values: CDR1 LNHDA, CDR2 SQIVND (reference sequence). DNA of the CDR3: TGTGCCAGTAGTATTGGCAGCACTGAAGCTTTCTTT. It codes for CASSIGSTEAFF.

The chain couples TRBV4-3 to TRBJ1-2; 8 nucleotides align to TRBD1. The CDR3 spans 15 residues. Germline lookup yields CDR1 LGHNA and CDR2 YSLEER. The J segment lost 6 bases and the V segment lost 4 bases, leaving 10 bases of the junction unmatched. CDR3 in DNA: TGCGCCAGCAGCCGACTAGAAGCAGGGGGCCATGGCTACACCTTC. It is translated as CASSRLEAGGHGYTF.

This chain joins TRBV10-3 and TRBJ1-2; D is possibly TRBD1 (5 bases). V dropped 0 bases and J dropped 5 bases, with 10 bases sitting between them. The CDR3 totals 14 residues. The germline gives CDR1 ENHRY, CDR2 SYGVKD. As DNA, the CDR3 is TGTGCCATCAGTGAGTCGGGCAGGGCGTATGGCTACACCTTC. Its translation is CAISESGRAYGYTF.

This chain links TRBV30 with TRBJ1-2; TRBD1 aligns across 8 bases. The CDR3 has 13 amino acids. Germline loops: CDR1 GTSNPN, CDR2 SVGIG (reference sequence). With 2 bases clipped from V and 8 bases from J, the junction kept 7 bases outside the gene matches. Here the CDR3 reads CAWSRDRPYGYTF. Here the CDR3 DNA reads TGTGCCTGGAGTCGGGACAGGCCCTACGGCTACACCTTC.

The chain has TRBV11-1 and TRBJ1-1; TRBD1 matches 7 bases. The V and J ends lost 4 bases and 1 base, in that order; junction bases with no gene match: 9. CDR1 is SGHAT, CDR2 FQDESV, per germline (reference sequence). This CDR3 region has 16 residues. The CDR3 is CASSSQQGRRNTEAFF. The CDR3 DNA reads TGTGCCAGCAGCTCCCAACAGGGGAGGAGGAACACTGAAGCTTTCTTT. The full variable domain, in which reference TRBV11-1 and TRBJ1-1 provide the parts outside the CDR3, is EAEVAQSPRYKITEKSQAVAFWCDPISGHATLYWYRQILGQGPELLVQFQDESVVDDSQLPKDRFSAERLKGVDSTLKIQPAELGDSAMYLCASSSQQGRRNTEAFFGQGTRLTVV.

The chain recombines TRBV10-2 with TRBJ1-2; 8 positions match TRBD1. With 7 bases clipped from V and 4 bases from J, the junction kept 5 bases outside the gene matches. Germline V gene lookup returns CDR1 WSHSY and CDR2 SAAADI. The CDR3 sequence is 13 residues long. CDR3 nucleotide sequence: TGCGCCAGCACCATCGGGACAGGCTATGGCTACACCTTC. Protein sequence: CASTIGTGYGYTF.

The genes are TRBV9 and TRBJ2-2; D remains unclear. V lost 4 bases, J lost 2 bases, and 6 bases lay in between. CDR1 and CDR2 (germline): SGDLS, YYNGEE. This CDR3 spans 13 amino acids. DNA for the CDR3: TGTGCCAGCAGCCAATCAAACACCGGGGAGCTGTTTTTT. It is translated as CASSQSNTGELFF.

The CDR3: CAWSKYRDRANTEAFF. CDR3 in DNA: TGTGCCTGGAGTAAGTACCGGGACAGGGCGAACACTGAAGCTTTCTTT. The chain has TRBV30 and TRBJ1-1, with 9 nucleotides matching TRBD1. This CDR3 comprises 16 residues. Losses at the gene ends were 2 bases for V and 1 base for J; bases not matched to a gene: 8. The V gene's germline CDR1 is GTSNPN and CDR2 SVGIG (reference sequence). Filled out from reference TRBV30 and TRBJ1-1, the complete variable domain reads SQTIHQWPATLVQPVGSPLSLECTVEGTSNPNLYWYRQAAGRGLQLLFYSVGIGQISSEVPQNLSASRPQDRQFILSSKKLLLSDSGFYLCAWSKYRDRANTEAFFGQGTRLTVV.

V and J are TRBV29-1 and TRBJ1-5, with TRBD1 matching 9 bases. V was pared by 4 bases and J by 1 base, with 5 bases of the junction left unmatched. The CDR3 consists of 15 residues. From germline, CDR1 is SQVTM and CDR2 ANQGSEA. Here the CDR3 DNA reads TGCAGCGTTGGGGGACAGGGTTCCAGCAATCAGCCCCAGCATTTT. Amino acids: CSVGGQGSSNQPQHF. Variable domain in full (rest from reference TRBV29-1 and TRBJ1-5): SAVISQKPSRDICQRGTSLTIQCQVDSQVTMMFWYRQQPGQSLTLIATANQGSEATYESGFVIDKFPISRPNLTFSTLTVSNMSPEDSSIYLCSVGGQGSSNQPQHFGDGTRLSIL.